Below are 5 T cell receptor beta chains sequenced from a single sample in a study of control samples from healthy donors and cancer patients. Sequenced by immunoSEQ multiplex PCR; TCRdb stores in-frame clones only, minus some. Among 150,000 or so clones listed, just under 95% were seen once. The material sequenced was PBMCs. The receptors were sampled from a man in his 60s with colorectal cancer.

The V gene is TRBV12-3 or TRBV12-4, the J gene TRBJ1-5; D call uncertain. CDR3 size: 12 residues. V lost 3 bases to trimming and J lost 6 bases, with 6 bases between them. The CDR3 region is CASSFAIQPQHF. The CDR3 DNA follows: TGTGCCAGCAGTTTTGCCATTCAGCCCCAGCATTTT.

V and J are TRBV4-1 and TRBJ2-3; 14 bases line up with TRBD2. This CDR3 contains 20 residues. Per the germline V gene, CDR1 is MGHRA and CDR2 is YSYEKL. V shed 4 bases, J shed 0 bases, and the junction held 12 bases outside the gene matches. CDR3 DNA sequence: TGCGCCAGCAGCCCGCAGGGACTAGCGGGGGCCATTACTAGCACAGATACGCAGTATTTT. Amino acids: CASSPQGLAGAITSTDTQYF.

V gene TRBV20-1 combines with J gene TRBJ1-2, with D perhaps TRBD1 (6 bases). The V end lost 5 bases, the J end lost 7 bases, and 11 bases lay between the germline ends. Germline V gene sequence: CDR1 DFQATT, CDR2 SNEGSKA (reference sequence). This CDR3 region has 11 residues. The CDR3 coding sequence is TGCAGTGCTGATACAGGGATTGGCTACACCTTC. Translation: CSADTGIGYTF.

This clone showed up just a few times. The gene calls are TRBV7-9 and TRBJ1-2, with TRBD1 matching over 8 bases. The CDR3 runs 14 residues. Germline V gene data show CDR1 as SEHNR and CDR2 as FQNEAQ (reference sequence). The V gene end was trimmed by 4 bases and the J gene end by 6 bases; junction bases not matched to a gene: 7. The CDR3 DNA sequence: TGTGCCAGCAGCTCGATAGACAGGGGCGATGGCTACACCTTC. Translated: CASSSIDRGDGYTF.

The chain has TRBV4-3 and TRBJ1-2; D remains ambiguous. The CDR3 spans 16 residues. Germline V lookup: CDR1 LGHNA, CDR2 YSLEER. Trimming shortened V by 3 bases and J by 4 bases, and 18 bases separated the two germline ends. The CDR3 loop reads CASSQRTPHGRYGYTF. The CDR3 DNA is TGCGCCAGCAGCCAGAGGACCCCCCATGGACGCTATGGCTACACCTTC.